Presented here are 3 T cell receptor beta chains from one specimen sequenced in a study of control samples from healthy donors and cancer patients (dated by TCRdb to about 2020). Library prep was done by the immunoSEQ multiplex PCR assay. TCRdb obtained this table from immuneACCESS and retained in-frame rearrangements with V and J assigned. These tables miss some clones; where compared with another copy, unresolved V genes account for less than half of the shortfall, and the remainder is unexplained. Present in this sample are 110,000 to 150,000 clones, roughly 92% of which were seen just once. Of the sample, 11% is held by the ten largest clones. Material for sequencing was blood. The receptors were sampled from a man aged 25-40 years in good health.

The chain recombines TRBV29-1 with TRBJ1-2, with D hard to call. CDR3 length: 15 amino acids. Germline CDR1 SQVTM, CDR2 ANQGSEA. V lost 2 bases, J lost 4 bases, and 17 bases lay in between. CDR3 in amino acids: CSVEWQQSDFYGYTF. Written as DNA, the CDR3 is TGCAGCGTTGAATGGCAGCAAAGCGATTTCTATGGCTACACCTTC.

This chain uses TRBV7-9 with TRBJ2-7; 15 bases match TRBD2. Trimming took 5 bases from V and 5 from J; bases not matched to a gene: 7. The CDR3 extends over 16 amino acids. Per the germline V gene, CDR1 is SEHNR and CDR2 is FQNEAQ (reference sequence). The DNA for the CDR3 is TGTGCCAGCAGCCGGGTCGGGACTAGCGGGAGGAACGAGCAGTACTTC. Residues: CASSRVGTSGRNEQYF.

The genes are TRBV18 and TRBJ2-1; 13 bases are a match to TRBD2. Germline V gives CDR1 KGHSH, CDR2 LQKENI. This CDR3 region has 19 residues. J gave up 13 bases and V 4 bases, and 22 bases lay outside the gene matches. DNA of the CDR3: TGTGCCAGCTCACGCCTCCGGACTAGCGGGAGCACGGCATATCTTTTACAGTTCTTC. It codes for CASSRLRTSGSTAYLLQFF.